This T cell receptor (beta chain) comes out of a study of response to subunit inactivated influenza vaccine. Whole-study findings and limits: Authors suggested each seasonal influenza vaccination recruits few new T cells.

There are 14 residues in the CDR3. The J segment lost 7 bases and the V segment lost 0 bases, leaving 4 bases of the junction unmatched. Germline V CDR1 and CDR2: MGHRA, YSYEKL. This clonotype has at least ten counts. Antigen specificity is unknown. TCRdb independently ran MiXCR on the RT-PCR reads; one entry per CDR3 protein. The data contain 500,000 to 650,000 distinct CDR3 sequences, 7.6% of them seen just once; the ten biggest clones take up over 10%. The chain carries TRBV4-1 and TRBJ1-1; 8 nucleotides agree with TRBD1. The source of this sequence is a man between 45 and 75 years old who received an inactivated influenza vaccine. The source material was PBMCs from blood, sampled less than 30 months after vaccination. The chain's CDR3 is CASSQDRGQGEAFF. CDR3 nucleotides: TGCGCCAGCAGCCAAGACAGGGGGCAAGGTGAAGCTTTCTTT.